Sequencing of this TCR beta chain was carried out in a study of T cells in Graves' hyperthyroidism and ophthalmopathy. The CDR3 regions of TCR beta were amplified from RNA transcripts. Researchers ran a first-round RT-PCR on the TCR CDR3 using the HTBI primer set. MiXCR was run by TCRdb on the multiplex PCR reads, yielding one entry per CDR3 protein. The repertoire holds approximately 400,000 distinct CDR3 sequences, 15% seen once, with about 30% in the top ten. This clonotype was observed a handful of times. Patients aged 18 to 65 had newly diagnosed hyperthyroidism lasting under 2 months. Not enrolled were patients with uncontrolled infection, other autoimmune disease, pregnancy or lactation. Thyroid ultrasound, orbital computed tomography, clinical symptoms, and serum thyroxine and TRAb underpinned diagnoses. The CDR3 is made up of 16 amino acids. V lost 0 bases, J lost 4 bases, and 5 bases stayed unmatched. Germline V gene data show CDR1 as SGHKS and CDR2 as YYEKEE (reference sequence).

The sequence came from a woman aged 25 to 45 with Graves' hyperthyroidism. Sequenced material: blood. V and J are TRBV5-5 and TRBJ1-3; 9 bases fit TRBD1. CDR3 in amino acids: CASSLASTGGGNTIYF. The CDR3 nucleotides read TGTGCCAGCAGCTTGGCCTCCACAGGGGGCGGAAACACCATATATTTT.